The 16 T cell receptor beta chains given below trace back to one sample, sequenced in a study of shared clonotypes between healthy human individuals. The method was immunoSEQ multiplex PCR; TCRdb's version includes in-frame clones alone and lacks a portion of them. In the table there are roughly 2,500,000 clones, roughly 93% of which are singletons. Material for sequencing was naive CD4+ T cells from PBMCs. The sample's subset: CD45RA+ positively selected. All receptors derive from a man aged 18 to 30 in good health. Some clones in this sample may be carry-over from other donors' samples.

The chain carries TRBV19 and TRBJ2-7, with D perhaps matching TRBD2 (5 bases). Trimming took off 5 bases at V and 0 bases at J, with 8 bases between the two ends. CDR1 and CDR2 (germline): LNHDA, SQIVND (reference sequence). This CDR3 spans 13 amino acids. CDR3 in amino acids: CASSPRDSYEQYF. In DNA, the CDR3 is TGTGCCAGTAGTCCCCGGGACTCCTACGAGCAGTACTTC.

This chain joins TRBV5-1 and TRBJ1-5, with TRBD1 matching over 8 bases. Germline V gene data show CDR1 as SGHRS and CDR2 as YFSETQ. The CDR3 has 15 amino acids. Trimming cost V 4 bases and J 5 bases; bases outside gene matches: 8. The CDR3 DNA is TGCGCCAGCAGCCCTGGGACAGGCAACCATCAGCCCCAGCATTTT. Translated, it gives CASSPGTGNHQPQHF.

V and J are TRBV5-1 and TRBJ1-1, with D unclear. The length of the CDR3 is 14 residues. V was trimmed by 4 bases and J by 1 base, leaving 11 bases between them. Germline V lookup: CDR1 SGHRS, CDR2 YFSETQ. The chain's CDR3 is CASSTFTPNTEAFF. CDR3 bases: TGCGCCAGCAGCACTTTTACTCCGAACACTGAAGCTTTCTTT.

The V and J genes are TRBV6-1 and TRBJ2-7; no definite D call. This CDR3 is 12 amino acids long. Between the trimmed V and J ends, which lost 7 bases and 1 base, there was a span of 8 bases. Germline V gene sequence: CDR1 MNHNS, CDR2 SASEGT. CDR3 loop: CASKMPSYEQYF. CDR3 nucleotides: TGTGCCAGCAAAATGCCATCCTACGAGCAGTACTTC.

The CDR3 protein is CASSEWGQNTEAFF. DNA of the CDR3: TGTGCCAGCAGTGAATGGGGACAGAACACTGAAGCTTTCTTT. The chain employs TRBV6-1 and TRBJ1-1, with D possibly being TRBD1 (6 bases). Germline CDR1 MNHNS, CDR2 SASEGT. This CDR3 spans 14 amino acids. V was pared by 2 bases and J by 1 base, with 8 bases between.

V is TRBV10-1 and J is TRBJ2-7; 10 positions match TRBD2. Germline trimming cut 10 bases from V and 5 bases from J; bases unmatched to any gene: 23. This CDR3 contains 18 residues. Germline CDR1 WNHNN, CDR2 SYGVQD (reference sequence). As DNA, the CDR3 is TGCGCCACCCCCGCCGGGACTAGCGTGATACTTAGGGCCCACGAGCAGTACTTC. This encodes CATPAGTSVILRAHEQYF.

The V and J genes are TRBV2 and TRBJ2-5; possibly TRBD2 for D (5 bases). Looked up from germline, CDR1 is SNHLY and CDR2 is FYNNEI. V was shortened by 4 bases and J by 3 bases, with 15 bases between the two germline ends. The CDR3 extends over 15 amino acids. The CDR3 nucleotides read TGTGCCAGCAGTGTTGAGGGATCGGGAAAAGAGACCCAGTACTTC. Translated: CASSVEGSGKETQYF. The variable domain in full, completed from reference TRBV2 and TRBJ2-5, reads EPEVTQTPSHQVTQMGQEVILRCVPISNHLYFYWYRQILGQKVEFLVSFYNNEISEKSEIFDDQFSVERPDGSNFTLKIRSTKLEDSAMYFCASSVEGSGKETQYFGPGTRLLVL.

V is TRBV7-3 and J is TRBJ2-1; the D is unclear. The CDR3 has 14 amino acids. Trimming shortened V by 9 bases and J by 0 bases, and 12 bases separated the two germline ends. Germline lookup yields CDR1 SGHTA and CDR2 FQGTGA. CDR3 amino acids: CASQSTSSYNEQFF. CDR3 DNA: TGTGCCAGTCAATCTACCAGCTCCTACAATGAGCAGTTCTTC.

The rearrangement joins TRBV6-4 to TRBJ2-3; 10 bases are shared with TRBD2. This CDR3 region has 16 residues. V gave up 5 bases and J gave up 2 bases; unmatched junction bases: 7. Germline V gene lookup returns CDR1 MRHNA and CDR2 SNTAGT. DNA of the CDR3: TGTGCCAGCAGTTTACGACTAGCGGGCCTCACAGATACGCAGTATTTT. It codes for CASSLRLAGLTDTQYF.

The V call is TRBV13, the J call TRBJ2-7; TRBD1 is a possible D gene (5 bases). The ends were cut back, 3 bases at V and 3 bases at J, with 12 bases in the middle. CDR1 is PRHDT, CDR2 FYEKMQ, per germline (reference sequence). The CDR3 is 14 amino acids. This CDR3 is CASSLVGRVYEQYF. CDR3 bases: TGTGCCAGCAGCTTGGTGGGGCGAGTCTACGAGCAGTACTTC.

The chain has TRBV7-3 and TRBJ2-2; D might be TRBD2 (6 bases). Germline loops: CDR1 SGHTA, CDR2 FQGTGA. CDR3 length: 14 residues. V lost 4 bases to trimming and J lost 6 bases, with 12 bases between them. CDR3 coding DNA: TGTGCCAGCAGCTCGGGACTCAAGGCCGGGGAGCTGTTTTTT. Translation gives CASSSGLKAGELFF.

V usage is TRBV6-1 and J usage is TRBJ2-5; TRBD1 matches 8 bases. The CDR3 loop spans 14 amino acids. V shed 6 bases and J 3 bases; nucleotides not matched to a gene: 6. Germline V CDR1 and CDR2: MNHNS, SASEGT. CDR3 DNA sequence: TGTGCCAGCAGACTGACAGGGGCGAAAGAGACCCAGTACTTC. It is translated as CASRLTGAKETQYF.

With respect to this clone: The same CDR3 can be traced to other DNA sequences in this sample. Written as DNA, the CDR3 is TGTGCCAGCAGCTTAGGGACAGTGAACACTGAAGCTTTCTTT. Translating gives CASSLGTVNTEAFF. This chain connects TRBV5-4 to TRBJ1-1; 7 nucleotides match TRBD1. The length of the CDR3 is 14 residues. The germline gives CDR1 SGHNT, CDR2 YYREEE (reference sequence). The V gene end was trimmed by 2 bases and the J gene end by 0 bases; junction bases not matched to a gene: 1.

This clone was seen just once. The chain links TRBV10-3 to TRBJ2-1; possible D gene TRBD2, 6 bases. This CDR3 comprises 16 residues. V gave up 3 bases and J gave up 4 bases, with 16 bases separating them. CDR1 and CDR2 (germline): ENHRY, SYGVKD. CDR3 amino acids: CAISEGGGRSYNEQFF. Written as DNA, the CDR3 is TGTGCCATCAGTGAAGGTGGAGGGAGGTCATACAATGAGCAGTTCTTC.

The chain uses TRBV13 and TRBJ1-2, with D tentatively TRBD1 (6 bases). Per the germline V gene, CDR1 is PRHDT and CDR2 is FYEKMQ (reference sequence). V dropped 1 base and J dropped 8 bases, with 14 bases sitting between them. The CDR3 contains 14 residues. This CDR3 is CASSLAWGAEGYTF. The CDR3 DNA reads TGTGCCAGCAGCTTAGCTTGGGGGGCAGAGGGCTACACCTTC.

The rearrangement links TRBV30 to TRBJ2-5, with 8 bases aligning to TRBD2. Germline V gene data show CDR1 as GTSNPN and CDR2 as SVGIG (reference sequence). The CDR3 sequence is 11 residues long. The CDR3: CASGLAVEQYF. The CDR3 nucleotides read TGTGCTTCCGGACTAGCAGTTGAGCAGTACTTC.